This entry lists 15 T cell receptor beta chains sequenced from one sample in a study of regulatory T cells in long-lasting Graves disease. Library construction for TCR beta used iRepertoire HTBI primers and Arm-PCR of CDR3 regions. TCRdb re-analysed the multiplex PCR reads in MiXCR, keeping a single row per CDR3 protein. Among 400,000 to 500,000 distinct CDR3 sequences listed, around 20% were seen once. The time point is: persistent/refractory GD, antithyroid drugs over 5 years with positive TRAb. After RNA was extracted from PBMCs, the TCR library was made from it. The sample consisted of peripheral blood mononuclear cells (PBMCs), taken when the disease was refractory, from a patient treated with antithyroid drugs. The receptors here all came from a female donor with Graves disease.

For this clonotype: At one end, the junction sequence differs from germline, possibly due to a read error. The CDR3 loop reads CACSGGGNIQYF. CDR3 nucleotide sequence: TGTGCCTGCAGTGGCGGAGGGAACATTCAGTACTTC. The chain links TRBV30 to TRBJ2-4; tentatively, D is TRBD2 (6 bases). Germline lookup yields CDR1 GTSNPN and CDR2 SVGIG (reference sequence). CDR3 size: 12 residues.

This clonotype was seen at least ten times. The V call is TRBV2, the J call TRBJ1-1; D gene uncertain. The CDR3 is 17 amino acids. Looked up from germline, CDR1 is SNHLY and CDR2 is FYNNEI. V was clipped by 1 base and J by 0 bases, with 15 bases between them. In nucleotides, the CDR3 is TGTGCCAGCAGTGAAGGATCGTTAGGAAAACTGAACACTGAAGCTTTCTTT. It yields the protein CASSEGSLGKLNTEAFF.

This clonotype was counted many times. This chain connects TRBV27 to TRBJ1-1; 7 bases are shared with TRBD1. Germline CDR1 MNHEY, CDR2 SMNVEV (reference sequence). The length of the CDR3 is 15 residues. V shed 3 bases, J shed 3 bases, and the junction held 7 bases outside the gene matches. The CDR3 DNA follows: TGTGCCAGCAGTTTCTCCGGGACAGAATACACTGAAGCTTTCTTT. It is translated as CASSFSGTEYTEAFF.

The chain joins TRBV20-1 to TRBJ2-7; the match to TRBD2 covers 10 bases. The junction had 5 bases not matched to a gene; V was cut back by 3 bases and J by 3 bases. Germline values: CDR1 DFQATT, CDR2 SNEGSKA (reference sequence). This CDR3 has 14 amino acids. CDR3 nucleotide sequence: TGCAGTGCTAGTGCCCGGACTAGCGGCTACGAGCAGTACTTC. Its translation: CSASARTSGYEQYF.

This clonotype was seen more than once but under ten times. V and J are TRBV27 and TRBJ2-1, with 8 bases fitting TRBD1. V lost 4 bases and J lost 1; bases outside the gene matches: 3. This CDR3 has 15 residues. The V gene's germline CDR1 is MNHEY and CDR2 SMNVEV (reference sequence). The CDR3 DNA reads TGTGCCAGCAGTTATACAGGGGGTTCCTACAATGAGCAGTTCTTC. Protein sequence: CASSYTGGSYNEQFF.

This clonotype has only a few counts. In DNA, the CDR3 is TGTGCCAGCAGTTATGCTAGCGGGAGCAACACCGGGGAGCTGTTTTTT. Its translation is CASSYASGSNTGELFF. This chain joins TRBV6-5 and TRBJ2-2; TRBD2 aligns across 10 bases. Trimming took 3 bases from V and 2 from J; bases not matched to a gene: 3. CDR1 and CDR2 from the germline V gene are MNHEY and SVGAGI. The CDR3 totals 16 residues.

CDR3 loop: CASSPSGTAYGYTF. The CDR3 DNA reads as TGTGCCAGCAGCCCTTCCGGGACAGCTTATGGCTACACCTTC. This chain joins TRBV7-2 and TRBJ1-2; 7 nucleotides agree with TRBD1. CDR1 and CDR2 from the germline V gene are SGHTA and FQGNSA. J lost 5 bases, V lost 5 bases, and 8 bases had no gene match. There are 14 residues in the CDR3.

The chain is built from TRBV6-1 and TRBJ2-4; 9 bases are shared with TRBD1. CDR1 and CDR2 from the germline V gene are MNHNS and SASEGT. The CDR3 length is 16 residues. V shed 3 bases and J 1 base; nucleotides not matched to a gene: 4. The CDR3 spells CASSDLDRGAKNIQYF. In DNA, the CDR3 is TGTGCCAGCAGTGACCTCGACAGGGGGGCCAAAAACATTCAGTACTTC.

This clonotype was seen only a few times. V and J are TRBV7-8 and TRBJ1-5, with 8 bases matching TRBD1. J lost 8 bases, V lost 5 bases, and 17 bases had no gene match. Germline CDR1 reads SGHVS; CDR2 reads FQNEAQ. The CDR3 sequence is 17 residues long. The CDR3 DNA reads as TGTGCCAGCAGCAGCAGACAGGGGTTTGATTTTATTAAGCCCCAGCATTTT. Translating gives CASSSRQGFDFIKPQHF.

The sample holds many counts of this clonotype. The J gene is TRBJ2-7, the V gene TRBV7-9, with 11 bases lining up with TRBD2. Germline values: CDR1 SEHNR, CDR2 FQNEAQ (reference sequence). Trimming at V came to 6 bases and at J to 4 bases, leaving 5 bases not matched to a gene. The CDR3 contains 14 residues. Here the CDR3 DNA reads TGTGCCAGCAGACCAACTAGCGGGAGTTACGAGCAGTACTTC. Encoded protein: CASRPTSGSYEQYF.

This chain links TRBV7-6 with TRBJ1-1; D unresolved. With 5 bases removed from V and 3 bases from J, the gap between germline ends came to 16 bases. CDR1 is SGHVS, CDR2 FNYEAQ, per germline. CDR3 length equals 15 residues. CDR3 DNA sequence: TGTGCCAGCAGCCCCCTTCAGACGGAGGACACTGAAGCTTTCTTT. It encodes CASSPLQTEDTEAFF.

This clonotype was counted only a few times. The chain employs TRBV20-1 and TRBJ2-4; D gene unclear. This CDR3 is 15 amino acids long. Trimming took 6 bases from V and 1 from J, leaving 16 bases between them. The germline gives CDR1 DFQATT, CDR2 SNEGSKA (reference sequence). The CDR3 loop is CSAPAQVRAKNIQYF. The CDR3 coding sequence is TGCAGTGCACCCGCGCAGGTTAGGGCCAAAAACATTCAGTACTTC.

This clonotype has a handful of counts. The chain links TRBV20-1 to TRBJ2-7, with D unclear. Trimming took 0 bases from V and 5 from J, leaving 14 bases between them. CDR3 length equals 14 residues. The V gene's germline CDR1 is DFQATT and CDR2 SNEGSKA (reference sequence). The CDR3 sequence is CSARDLVGNHEQYF. The CDR3 nucleotides are TGCAGTGCTAGAGATCTGGTAGGGAACCACGAGCAGTACTTC.

In regard to this clonotype: This may arise from a read error, as a much more abundant clone is one base away. Written as DNA, the CDR3 is TGTGCCAGCTGTTTAACAGGGGTTGAAGCTTTCTTT. Amino acid sequence: CASCLTGVEAFF. The chain recombines TRBV12-3 or TRBV12-4 with TRBJ1-1, with 7 bases identical to TRBD1. The CDR3 totals 12 residues.

In this sample, this clonotype turned up many times. This rearrangement joins TRBV6-1 to TRBJ2-3; no definite D call. The CDR3 is 14 amino acids. The V end was cut by 8 bases, the J end by 1 base, with 13 bases between. CDR1 is MNHNS and CDR2 is SASEGT in the germline V gene. The DNA for the CDR3 is TGTGCCAGCGCGCTACTTTACCGCACAGATACGCAGTATTTT. It yields the protein CASALLYRTDTQYF.